Each of the 10 T cell receptor beta chains below was sequenced from the same sample in a study of T cells in Graves' hyperthyroidism and ophthalmopathy. Authors of the study amplified TCR beta CDR3 regions from RNA transcripts. TCR CDR3 underwent first-round RT-PCR with the HTBI primer set. TCRdb itself ran the multiplex PCR reads through MiXCR, one entry per CDR3 protein. The sample records approximately 600,000 distinct CDR3 sequences, around 16% being singletons. The sequenced sample consisted of blood. The receptors originated from a woman in her thirties with Graves' hyperthyroidism.

V gene TRBV5-1 combines with J gene TRBJ2-7; possibly TRBD1 for D (6 bases). V shed 4 bases and J shed 1 base, with 15 bases lying between them. This CDR3 is 15 amino acids long. Looked up from germline, CDR1 is SGHRS and CDR2 is YFSETQ. CDR3 loop: CASSPLGARSYEQYF. In DNA, the CDR3 is TGCGCCAGCAGCCCGCTGGGGGCCAGGTCCTACGAGCAGTACTTC.

In DNA form, the CDR3 reads TGTGCCATCAGCGAGACAGGGGATGGCTACACCTTC. Its protein is CAISETGDGYTF. This chain connects TRBV10-3 to TRBJ1-2; 8 bases line up with TRBD1. Germline V gene sequence: CDR1 ENHRY, CDR2 SYGVKD. CDR3 length: 12 amino acids. The trim removed 6 bases at V and 6 bases at J, leaving 3 bases unmatched.

This clonotype was recorded at least ten times. This chain links TRBV11-2 with TRBJ2-5; D may be TRBD1 or TRBD2 (6 bases each). Per germline, CDR1 SGHAT and CDR2 FQNNGV. The CDR3 sequence is 14 residues long. The V end was cut by 5 bases, the J end by 5 bases, with 15 bases between. The CDR3 sequence: CASSPDGGGETQYF. The CDR3 DNA reads as TGTGCCAGCAGCCCCGACGGGGGCGGTGAGACCCAGTACTTC.

In its sample, this clonotype was seen many times. The chain recombines TRBV12-3 or TRBV12-4 with TRBJ1-5, with D perhaps matching TRBD1 (5 bases). Trimming stripped 6 bases from V and 0 bases from J, with 12 bases between. The CDR3 contains 15 residues. The CDR3: CASRETANSNQPQHF. CDR3 bases: TGTGCCAGCAGGGAGACAGCAAATAGCAATCAGCCCCAGCATTTT.

This clonotype has just one count. The rearrangement uses TRBV20-1 and TRBJ2-2; unclear D gene. Trimming stripped 2 bases from V and 0 bases from J, with 4 bases between. The CDR3 extends over 13 amino acids. Germline CDR1 and CDR2: DFQATT and SNEGSKA (reference sequence). Here the CDR3 DNA reads TGCAGTGCTAGATGGGCGAACACCGGGGAGCTGTTTTTT. Translation: CSARWANTGELFF.

Many counts were recorded for this clonotype. The rearrangement links TRBV28 to TRBJ2-2, with 8 bases aligning to TRBD2. Germline V lookup: CDR1 MDHEN, CDR2 SYDVKM. The ends lost 5 bases at V and 1 base at J; junction bases unmatched: 12. The CDR3 consists of 18 residues. CDR3 nucleotide sequence: TGTGCCAGCAGTACATCCCGGGCTAGCGGGCAGAACACCGGGGAGCTGTTTTTT. This encodes CASSTSRASGQNTGELFF. Full variable domain (missing parts from reference TRBV28 and TRBJ2-2): DVKVTQSSRYLVKRTGEKVFLECVQDMDHENMFWYRQDPGLGLRLIYFSYDVKMKEKGDIPEGYSVSREKKERFSLILESASTNQTSMYLCASSTSRASGQNTGELFFGEGSRLTVL.

In its sample, this clonotype was seen many times. The chain uses TRBV2 and TRBJ2-1, with unresolved D. V was trimmed by 4 bases and J by 0 bases, leaving 7 bases between them. The CDR3 is made up of 14 amino acids. The V gene's germline CDR1 is SNHLY and CDR2 FYNNEI. The CDR3 nucleotides read TGTGCCAGCAGTGGCCTCCGCTCCTACAATGAGCAGTTCTTC. This gives the protein CASSGLRSYNEQFF.

This clonotype was seen more than once but under ten times. The CDR3 loop reads CSVPGQGLDTQYF. Written as DNA, the CDR3 is TGCAGCGTCCCGGGACAGGGTCTCGATACGCAGTATTTT. The J gene is TRBJ2-3, the V gene TRBV29-1, with 9 bases aligning to TRBD1. Germline CDR1 SQVTM, CDR2 ANQGSEA. Trimming removed 6 bases from V and 6 bases from J; junction bases left unmatched: 7. The CDR3 length is 13 residues.

J is TRBJ1-3 and V is TRBV20-1; possibly TRBD1 for D (5 bases). Trimming took off 6 bases at V and 5 bases at J, with 14 bases between the two ends. Germline V CDR1 and CDR2: DFQATT, SNEGSKA (reference sequence). This CDR3 spans 13 amino acids. The CDR3 DNA follows: TGCAGTGCCCTGAGGGGACGGAGAAACACCATATATTTT. This codes for CSALRGRRNTIYF.

The chain links TRBV6-1 to TRBJ2-1; the D is unclear. The CDR3 extends over 12 amino acids. Germline loops: CDR1 MNHNS, CDR2 SASEGT. Trimming removed 3 bases at V and 12 bases at J, with 12 bases between. The CDR3 loop is CASSDVFGGQFF. The DNA for the CDR3 is TGTGCCAGCAGTGACGTTTTCGGTGGGCAGTTCTTC.